What follows is one T cell receptor beta chain and its context. The data belong to a study of T cell repertoires in cytomegalovirus infection. TCRdb re-derived calls from the reads in MiXCR, one entry per CDR3 protein. This sample has about 530,000 distinct CDR3 sequences; about a quarter occur once, and the top ten carry roughly 13%. Germline V gene data show CDR1 as KGHDR and CDR2 as SFDVKD. CDR3 length: 13 residues. Trimming cost V 5 bases and J 5 bases, with 11 bases left between them. The clonotype comes from a human donor in good health (CMV status not recorded). Some clones in this sample may be carry-over from other donors' samples. The chain links TRBV24-1 to TRBJ1-1; no firm D call. Sequencing was carried out using PBMCs. This CDR3 is CATSASRGTEAFF. CDR3 DNA sequence: TGTGCCACCAGTGCGTCGCGGGGTACTGAAGCTTTCTTT.